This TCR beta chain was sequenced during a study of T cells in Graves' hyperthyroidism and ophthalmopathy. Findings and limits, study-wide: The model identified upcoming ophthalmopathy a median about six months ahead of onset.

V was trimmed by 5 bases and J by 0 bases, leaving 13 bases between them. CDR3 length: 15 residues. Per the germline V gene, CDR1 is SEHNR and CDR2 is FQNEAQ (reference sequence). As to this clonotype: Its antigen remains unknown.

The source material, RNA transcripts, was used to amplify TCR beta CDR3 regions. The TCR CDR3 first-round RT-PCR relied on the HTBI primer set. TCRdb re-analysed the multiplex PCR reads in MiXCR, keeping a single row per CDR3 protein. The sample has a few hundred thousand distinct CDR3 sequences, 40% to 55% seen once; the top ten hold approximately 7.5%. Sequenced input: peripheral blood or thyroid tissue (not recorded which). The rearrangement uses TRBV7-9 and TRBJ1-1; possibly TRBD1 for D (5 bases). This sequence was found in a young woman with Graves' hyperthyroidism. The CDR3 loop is CASSARGAVNTEAFF. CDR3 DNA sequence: TGTGCCAGCAGCGCGCGAGGGGCAGTGAACACTGAAGCTTTCTTT.